This TCR beta chain was sequenced in a study of cytomegalovirus exposure and HLA in healthy donors. There are 15 residues in the CDR3. V was trimmed by 3 bases and J by 1 base, leaving 9 bases between them. Germline-derived CDR1 and CDR2 are KGHSH and LQKENI. Researchers ran the PCR with 60 Vbeta and 13 Jbeta primers. Repertoires were generated with immunoSEQ multiplex PCR, while TCRdb's copy carries only in-frame clones and drops some. The sample has tens of thousands of clones. Study-level results: There was a cluster of highly shared sequence variants that was likely a sequencing artifact. CMV serostatus was the only recorded immune exposure for donors.

Worth noting for this clone: The antigen remains unidentified.

The chain recombines TRBV18 with TRBJ2-2, with a possible D match to TRBD2 (6 bases). The sequence was obtained from a woman aged 60-75 years in good health and CMV-seronegative. Material: PBMCs. The CDR3 loop is CASSPEGENTGELFF. DNA of the CDR3: TGTGCCAGCTCACCGGAGGGTGAGAACACCGGGGAGCTGTTTTTT.